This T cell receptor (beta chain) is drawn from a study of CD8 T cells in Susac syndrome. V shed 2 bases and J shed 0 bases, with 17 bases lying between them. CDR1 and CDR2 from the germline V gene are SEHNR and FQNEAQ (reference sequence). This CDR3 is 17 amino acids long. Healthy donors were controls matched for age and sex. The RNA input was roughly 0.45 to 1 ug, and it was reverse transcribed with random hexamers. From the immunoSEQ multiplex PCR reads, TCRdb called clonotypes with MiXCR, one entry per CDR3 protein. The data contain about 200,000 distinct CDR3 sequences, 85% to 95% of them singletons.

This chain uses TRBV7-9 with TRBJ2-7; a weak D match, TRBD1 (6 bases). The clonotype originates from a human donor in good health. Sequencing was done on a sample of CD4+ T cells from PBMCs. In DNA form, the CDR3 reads TGTGCCAGCAGCTTATCGGCCGGTGGGGGCAGCTCCTACGAGCAGTACTTC. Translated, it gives CASSLSAGGGSSYEQYF.